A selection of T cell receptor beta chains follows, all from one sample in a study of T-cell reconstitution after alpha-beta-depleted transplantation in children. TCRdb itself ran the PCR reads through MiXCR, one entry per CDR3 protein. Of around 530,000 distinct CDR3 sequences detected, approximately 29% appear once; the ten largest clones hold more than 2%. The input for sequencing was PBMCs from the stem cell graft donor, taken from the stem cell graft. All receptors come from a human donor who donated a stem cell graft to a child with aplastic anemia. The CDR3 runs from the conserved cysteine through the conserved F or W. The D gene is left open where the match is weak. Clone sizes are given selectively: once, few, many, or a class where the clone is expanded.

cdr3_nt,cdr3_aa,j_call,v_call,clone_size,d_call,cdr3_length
TGCAGTGCTAGGCGCGGGAGGGCCGGAGGGGAGCAGTACTTC,CSARRGRAGGEQYF,TRBJ2-7,TRBV20-1,.,TRBD2,14
TGTGCCACCCGTGAGGGGGAGAACGGGGAGCTGTTTTTT,CATREGENGELFF,TRBJ2-2,TRBV10-3,few,.,13
TGTGCCAGCAGCCAAACAGGGGTCCCCAACACTGAAGCTTTCTTT,CASSQTGVPNTEAFF,TRBJ1-1,TRBV3-1,.,TRBD1,15
TGTGCCAGCAGTGAAGGACTGGGTCGCGGCTACACCTTC,CASSEGLGRGYTF,TRBJ1-2,TRBV25-1,.,.,13
TGTGCCAGCAGTTTAGGACAGCTATGGGCTTTCTTT,CASSLGQLWAFF,TRBJ1-1,TRBV28,.,.,12
TGTGCCAGCAGCAATAACACCGGGGAGCTGTTTTTT,CASSNNTGELFF,TRBJ2-2,TRBV3-1,few,.,12
TGCAGTGGGACTAGCGGGAGTGCGGAGACCCAGTACTTC,CSGTSGSAETQYF,TRBJ2-5,TRBV20-1,.,TRBD2,13
TGCAGCGTTTTGTGGGCCGGGGCCAACGTCCTGACTTTC,CSVLWAGANVLTF,TRBJ2-6,TRBV29-1,.,.,13
TGTGCCAGCAGCTCCCCGGGACAGGCCTCTGGGGCCAACGGCCTGACTTTC,CASSSPGQASGANGLTF,TRBJ2-6,TRBV7-2,.,TRBD1,17
TGTGCCTGGGGGGACAGGGACAATCAGCCCCAGCATTTT,CAWGDRDNQPQHF,TRBJ1-5,TRBV30,few,TRBD1,13
TGCAGTGCTAGAGTACCTCGGACAGGGGGAGACGACACTGAAGCTTTCTTT,CSARVPRTGGDDTEAFF,TRBJ1-1,TRBV20-1,.,TRBD1,17
TGTGCCAGCAGTTCGGGGGTTGCCCCGTACGAGCAGTACTTC,CASSSGVAPYEQYF,TRBJ2-7,TRBV12-3/TRBV12-4,.,.,14
TGTGCCAGCAGTTACGGGTTAGCCAAAAACATTCAGTACTTC,CASSYGLAKNIQYF,TRBJ2-4,TRBV6-5,.,.,14
TGTGCCAGCAGCTTAGGTCCAGCGGGGCGCAGCGGGGAGCTGTTTTTT,CASSLGPAGRSGELFF,TRBJ2-2,TRBV11-2,.,TRBD2,16
TGTGCCAGCAGCTTCCGGGCCGGACTCATTTACGAGCAGTACTTC,CASSFRAGLIYEQYF,TRBJ2-7,TRBV7-6,.,.,15
TGTGCCACCAGTGATCAGGGGGTGCGTGAGCAGTTCTTC,CATSDQGVREQFF,TRBJ2-1,TRBV24-1,few,TRBD1,13
TGCAGTGCTGCCTCCTTAAGCGGGAGGACAGATACGCAGTATTTT,CSAASLSGRTDTQYF,TRBJ2-3,TRBV20-1,few,TRBD2,15
TGTGCCAGCAGCCCCTCCCTGGGACTAGCGGGAAACCGCTCCTACAATGAGCAGTTCTTC,CASSPSLGLAGNRSYNEQFF,TRBJ2-1,TRBV7-3,few,TRBD2,20
TGTGCCATCAGTGGACTAGCGGGAGGGGGTGAGCAGTTCTTC,CAISGLAGGGEQFF,TRBJ2-1,TRBV10-3,.,TRBD2,14
TGCAGTGCTAGAGAATCGATATCGAGTAGGGGGCTGGGTGAAAAACTGTTTTTT,CSARESISSRGLGEKLFF,TRBJ1-4,TRBV20-1,few,TRBD1,18
TGCGCCAGCAGCCAAGAGAACAGGGGAAACTATGGCTACACCTTC,CASSQENRGNYGYTF,TRBJ1-2,TRBV4-3,.,TRBD1,15
TGTGCCAGCCGCATGGGAGGGTCATCGAACTATGGCTACACCTTC,CASRMGGSSNYGYTF,TRBJ1-2,TRBV5-6,.,.,15